A selection of T cell receptor beta chains follows, all from one sample in a study of blood T cell repertoires in COVID-19. Method: immunoSEQ multiplex PCR; TCRdb's copy keeps in-frame clones and lacks some. The repertoire holds approximately 260,000 clones, with around four fifths as singletons. Material: PBMCs or T cells enriched from blood (not recorded which). These receptors were obtained from a man aged 25-40 years with acute COVID-19. Each CDR3 is given with its conserved first and last residue. A D gene is named only where the DNA matches it firmly. Where a row states a size, it is once, few, many or the class of an expanded clone; other rows omit it.

clone_size: .; j_call: TRBJ1-3; cdr3_length: 14; v_call: TRBV6-5; d_call: .; cdr3_nt: TGTGCCAGCAGTTTAAGCGGTTCTGGAAACACCATATATTTT; cdr3_aa: CASSLSGSGNTIYF
clone_size: .; j_call: TRBJ2-2; cdr3_length: 14; v_call: TRBV27; d_call: .; cdr3_nt: TGTGCCAGCGCCGGGACTTCAAACACCGGGGAGCTGTTTTTT; cdr3_aa: CASAGTSNTGELFF
clone_size: .; j_call: TRBJ2-6; cdr3_length: 18; v_call: TRBV9; d_call: TRBD1; cdr3_nt: TGTGCCAGCAGCTCCTGGGACAGGCTAAGCTCTGGGGCCAACGTCCTGACTTTC; cdr3_aa: CASSSWDRLSSGANVLTF
clone_size: once; j_call: TRBJ1-5; cdr3_length: 15; v_call: TRBV5-1; d_call: .; cdr3_nt: TGCGCCAGCAGCTTGGATGCAGGGTCCAATCAGCCCCAGCATTTT; cdr3_aa: CASSLDAGSNQPQHF
clone_size: .; j_call: TRBJ1-6; cdr3_length: 13; v_call: TRBV5-4; d_call: .; cdr3_nt: TGTGCCAGCAGCTCCGACGGGTTAGGACCCCTCCACTTT; cdr3_aa: CASSSDGLGPLHF
clone_size: once; j_call: TRBJ2-2; cdr3_length: 15; v_call: TRBV5-5; d_call: TRBD2; cdr3_nt: TGTGCCAGCAGCCCGGGACTAGCGGGTACCGGGGAGCTGTTTTTT; cdr3_aa: CASSPGLAGTGELFF
clone_size: .; j_call: TRBJ1-1; cdr3_length: 13; v_call: TRBV15; d_call: .; cdr3_nt: TGTGCCACCGAGGGTGCGGAGAACACTGAAGCTTTCTTT; cdr3_aa: CATEGAENTEAFF
clone_size: .; j_call: TRBJ1-6; cdr3_length: 14; v_call: TRBV18; d_call: .; cdr3_nt: TGTGCCAGCTCACCCGCCGCGAACGGTTCACCCCTCCACTTT; cdr3_aa: CASSPAANGSPLHF
clone_size: .; j_call: TRBJ1-3; cdr3_length: 16; v_call: TRBV18; d_call: .; cdr3_nt: TGTGCCAGCTCACGCCCCGGGACATCAACTGGAAACACCATATATTTT; cdr3_aa: CASSRPGTSTGNTIYF
clone_size: .; j_call: TRBJ2-2; cdr3_length: 18; v_call: TRBV5-1; d_call: .; cdr3_nt: TGTGCCAGCAGCTCGCACCCGGGAAAACTACTTAACACCGGGGAGCTGTTTTTT; cdr3_aa: CASSSHPGKLLNTGELFF
clone_size: .; j_call: TRBJ1-5; cdr3_length: 18; v_call: TRBV5-4; d_call: TRBD1; cdr3_nt: TGTGCCAGCAGCTTAGGGACAGGGGGCGGTGACATAACTCAGCCCCAGCATTTT; cdr3_aa: CASSLGTGGGDITQPQHF
clone_size: .; j_call: TRBJ2-6; cdr3_length: 15; v_call: TRBV27; d_call: .; cdr3_nt: TGTGCCAGCAGTCCCCGGGGCTCTGGGGCCAACGTCCTGACTTTC; cdr3_aa: CASSPRGSGANVLTF
clone_size: .; j_call: TRBJ1-3; cdr3_length: 16; v_call: TRBV6-5; d_call: .; cdr3_nt: TGTGCCAGCAGTTACTCGAAGCGAGGGAATGGAAACACCATATATTTT; cdr3_aa: CASSYSKRGNGNTIYF
clone_size: few; j_call: TRBJ2-2; cdr3_length: 15; v_call: TRBV6-2/TRBV6-3; d_call: .; cdr3_nt: TGTGCCAGCAGTTACTCGGACTCGAACACCGGGGAGCTGTTTTTT; cdr3_aa: CASSYSDSNTGELFF
clone_size: .; j_call: TRBJ2-1; cdr3_length: 15; v_call: TRBV27; d_call: TRBD1; cdr3_nt: TGTGCCAGCAGTCTCGGGACAGGGGACATCAATGAGCAGTTCTTC; cdr3_aa: CASSLGTGDINEQFF
clone_size: .; j_call: TRBJ1-3; cdr3_length: 17; v_call: TRBV28; d_call: .; cdr3_nt: TGTGCCAGCAGTTTAAGACTTCTGGAGATCTCTGGAAACACCATATATTTT; cdr3_aa: CASSLRLLEISGNTIYF
clone_size: .; j_call: TRBJ2-5; cdr3_length: 14; v_call: TRBV19; d_call: .; cdr3_nt: TGTGCCAGTAAAGGACAGCCGTACCAAGAGACCCAGTACTTC; cdr3_aa: CASKGQPYQETQYF